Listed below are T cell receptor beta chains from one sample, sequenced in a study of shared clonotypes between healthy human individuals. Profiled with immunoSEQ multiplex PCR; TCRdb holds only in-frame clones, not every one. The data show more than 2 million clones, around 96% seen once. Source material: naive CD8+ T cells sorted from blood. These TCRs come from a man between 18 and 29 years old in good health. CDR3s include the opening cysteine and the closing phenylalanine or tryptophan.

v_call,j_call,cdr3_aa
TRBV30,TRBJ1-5,CAWNLDSSNQPQHF
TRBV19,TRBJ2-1,CATMGYYNEQFF
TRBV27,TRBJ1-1,CATMDGFTTEAFF
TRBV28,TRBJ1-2,CASSSPPDRGYTF
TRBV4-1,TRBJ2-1,CASMERGGHNEQFF
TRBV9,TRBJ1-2,CASSAGYGYTF
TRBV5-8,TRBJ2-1,CASSLVGGRNEQFF
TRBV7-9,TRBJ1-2,CASSLSGTSKVAHGYTF
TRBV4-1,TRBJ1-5,CASSPTPVAVHIGNQPQHF
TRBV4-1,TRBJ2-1,CASSQDGKEQFF
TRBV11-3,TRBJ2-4,CASTEAGGPYIQYF
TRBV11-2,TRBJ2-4,CASSDSWGQGGNIQYF
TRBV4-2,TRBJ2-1,CASSQEWGSYNEQFF
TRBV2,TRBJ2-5,CASREGGTQYF
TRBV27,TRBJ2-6,CASSLLVRGINVLTF
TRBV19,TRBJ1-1,CASSLWGQGLTEAFF
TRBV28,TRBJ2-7,CASRETGDHEQYF
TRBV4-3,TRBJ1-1,CASSQDAWVTEAFF
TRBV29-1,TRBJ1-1,CSAYGTPVTTEAFF
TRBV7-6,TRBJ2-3,CASSLRRGQDTQYF
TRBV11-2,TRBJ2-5,CASSSPETQYF
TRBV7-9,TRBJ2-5,CASSSWDHKETQYF